A selection of T cell receptor beta chains follows, all from one sample in a study of blood T cell repertoires in COVID-19. The method was immunoSEQ multiplex PCR; TCRdb's version includes in-frame clones alone and lacks a portion of them. The sample carries approximately 100,000 clones, roughly 79% recorded once. Sequencing was performed on peripheral blood. The receptors were sampled from a human donor in a cohort sampled during active COVID-19. Both conserved end residues are part of each CDR3. The order of the fields is clone size, V gene, D gene, J gene, CDR3 DNA, CDR3 protein. The D gene is left open where the match is weak. Expanded clones are given a class, and other clones once, few, many or no size at all.

once,TRBV6-2/TRBV6-3,-,TRBJ1-5,TGTGCCAGCGGCCTACGGGGGGCTATAAATCAGCCCCAGCATTTT,CASGLRGAINQPQHF
-,TRBV7-9,-,TRBJ1-2,TGTGCCAGCGCTGCTCGGGGTCCGGAGAGTAACTATGGCTACACCTTC,CASAARGPESNYGYTF
-,TRBV24-1,TRBD1,TRBJ1-5,TGTGCCACCAGTGACCTAGGGACAGGGGGTTACAATCAGCCCCAGCATTTT,CATSDLGTGGYNQPQHF
once,TRBV3-1/TRBV3-2,-,TRBJ2-7,TGTGCCAGCAGCCAAGTGTCGCGCGCGCGTGCCGAGCAGTACTTC,CASSQVSRARAEQYF
once,TRBV27,-,TRBJ2-1,TGTGCCAGCAGTTTATTGGTAGCGGAGCACAATGAGCAGTTCTTC,CASSLLVAEHNEQFF
-,TRBV2,TRBD1,TRBJ1-1,TGTGCCAGCAGGGGGGGACAGACCGTAACGGGGGCTTTCTTT,CASRGGQTVTGAFF
-,TRBV4-3,TRBD1,TRBJ1-4,TGCGCCAGCAGCCGCAACAGGGGGATTAATGAAAAACTGTTTTTT,CASSRNRGINEKLFF
-,TRBV28,TRBD2,TRBJ2-5,TGTGCCAGCAGTTTAGCCTCCGGGACTATAGCTCATTTGGCAAGGGAGACCCAGTACTTC,CASSLASGTIAHLARETQYF
-,TRBV4-2,-,TRBJ2-7,TGTGCCAGCAGTGTAGCCCGGGACAACGTGGGATATGGGCAGTACTTC,CASSVARDNVGYGQYF
many,TRBV6-2/TRBV6-3,-,TRBJ1-5,TGTGCCAGCAGTTCGCAGGCAAATCAGCCCCAGCATTTT,CASSSQANQPQHF
once,TRBV28,-,TRBJ1-3,TGTGCCAGCAGCCCAAGTCGGTCTGGAAACACCATATATTTT,CASSPSRSGNTIYF
-,TRBV19,-,TRBJ1-2,TGTGCCAGTACCTTTTGGAACAGGGCAGAAGGCTACACCTTC,CASTFWNRAEGYTF
-,TRBV5-1,-,TRBJ1-4,TGCGCCAGCAGCAGCGGTTCGGCGACTAATGAAAAACTGTTTTTT,CASSSGSATNEKLFF
-,TRBV19,TRBD2,TRBJ2-3,TGTGCCAGTAGTATCGGGACTAGCGTCACAGATACGCAGTATTTT,CASSIGTSVTDTQYF
-,TRBV7-8,-,TRBJ2-7,TGTGCCAGCAGCTTGGGTAGGAGTGCCTACGAGCAGTACTTC,CASSLGRSAYEQYF
-,TRBV18,-,TRBJ2-5,TGTGCCAGCTCACCCGCAGTGGCACAAGAGACCCAGTACTTC,CASSPAVAQETQYF
-,TRBV15,TRBD1,TRBJ2-5,TGTGCCACCAGCATGACAGGGGTTTGGGAGACCCAGTACTTC,CATSMTGVWETQYF
few,TRBV13,-,TRBJ2-6,TGTGCCAGCAGGGCAGGGACTGGGGCCAACGTCCTGACTTTC,CASRAGTGANVLTF
few,TRBV4-3,-,TRBJ1-5,TGCGCCAGCAGCCAAGATCCCGGAGGCAGCAATCAGCCCCAGCATTTT,CASSQDPGGSNQPQHF
few,TRBV28,TRBD2,TRBJ2-7,TGTGCCAGCAGGTCGACTAGCGGTAGCTCCTACGAGCAGTACTTC,CASRSTSGSSYEQYF
-,TRBV3-1/TRBV3-2,-,TRBJ1-6,TGTGCCAGCAGCCCCGGGGGGGTAGGCTCACCCCTCCACTTT,CASSPGGVGSPLHF
-,TRBV7-6,-,TRBJ2-6,TGTGCCAGCAGCTTAGATCCCCCAGGCGGGGCCAACGTCCTGACTTTC,CASSLDPPGGANVLTF
once,TRBV10-3,TRBD1,TRBJ1-2,TGTGCCACCCAAACAGGGGCGGGGTATGGCTACACCTTC,CATQTGAGYGYTF
-,TRBV30,-,TRBJ2-2,TGTTCTCAGGCTAACACCGGGGAGCTGTTTTTT,CSQANTGELFF
once,TRBV4-1,-,TRBJ1-3,TGCGCCAGCAGCGGTACAGGGACTGGAAACACCATATATTTT,CASSGTGTGNTIYF
once,TRBV7-9,TRBD1,TRBJ2-1,TGTGCCAGCAGCTCAGAGGCTGGGTTCTGGCAGGGGGCGGATGAGCAGTTCTTC,CASSSEAGFWQGADEQFF
-,TRBV7-3,-,TRBJ2-2,TGTGCCAGCAGCTCCGCGACAGTTACGAACACCGGGGAGCTGTTTTTT,CASSSATVTNTGELFF
-,TRBV27,TRBD2,TRBJ2-7,TGTGCCAGCAGTTTCTTAGCGGGAGTAACCTACGAGCAGTACTTC,CASSFLAGVTYEQYF
-,TRBV6-1,TRBD1,TRBJ1-6,TGTGCCAGCAGTGAGAAGACAGGGTCGAATTCACCCCTCCACTTT,CASSEKTGSNSPLHF
-,TRBV12-3/TRBV12-4,-,TRBJ1-4,TGTGCCAGCAGTTTCGGTGATAATGAAAAACTGTTTTTT,CASSFGDNEKLFF
-,TRBV27,-,TRBJ2-3,TGTGCCAGCAGTTTCCAAATCCGAGCAGATACGCAGTATTTT,CASSFQIRADTQYF
-,TRBV7-9,TRBD1,TRBJ2-5,TGTGCCAGCAGCGCGGGACAGGGAATAAAAGAAGAGACCCAGTACTTC,CASSAGQGIKEETQYF
-,TRBV7-2,TRBD1,TRBJ1-2,TGTGCCAGCAGCTTACCAGGGGGCTATGGCTACACCTTC,CASSLPGGYGYTF
-,TRBV6-4,TRBD1,TRBJ2-1,TGTGCCAGCAGTGTCAGCCAGGGGGCCTACAATGAGCAGTTCTTC,CASSVSQGAYNEQFF
-,TRBV7-8,TRBD1,TRBJ1-5,TGTGCCAGCAGCCGGGGACAGGGGTACGATCAGCCCCAGCATTTT,CASSRGQGYDQPQHF
-,TRBV28,-,TRBJ2-3,TGTGCCAGCAGTTTTGACCTCGGGAAGGCATATGCAGATACGCAGTATTTT,CASSFDLGKAYADTQYF
-,TRBV28,TRBD1,TRBJ1-2,TGTGCCAGCAGTTTGTTGACAGGGGGAGTAGGTGGCTACACCTTC,CASSLLTGGVGGYTF
-,TRBV6-5,-,TRBJ2-7,TGTGCCAGCACCCTAATTGCCAACTCCTACGAGCAGTACTTC,CASTLIANSYEQYF
once,TRBV9,TRBD2,TRBJ2-1,TGTGCCAGCAGCGTATGGCAGCGGGAAGGGTACAATGAGCAGTTCTTC,CASSVWQREGYNEQFF
-,TRBV30,TRBD2,TRBJ2-3,TGTGGGGGGGGGACTAGCGGATCGCTTAGCACAGATACGCAGTATTTT,CGGGTSGSLSTDTQYF
-,TRBV6-2/TRBV6-3,-,TRBJ1-5,TGTGCCAGCAGTTACTCGAGCTTCTATCAGCCCCAGCATTTT,CASSYSSFYQPQHF
-,TRBV4-1,-,TRBJ1-5,TGCGCCAGCAGCCCGGGGGGAAGTAATAGCAATCAGCCCCAGCATTTT,CASSPGGSNSNQPQHF
few,TRBV27,-,TRBJ1-5,TGTGCCAGCAGTTTATCCGGCAATCAGCCCCAGCATTTT,CASSLSGNQPQHF
-,TRBV14,-,TRBJ1-6,TGTGCCAGCAGCCAAGACGGTCGGGATAATTCACCCCTCCACTTT,CASSQDGRDNSPLHF
once,TRBV19,-,TRBJ1-1,TGTGCCAGTAGTATAAGTTTAGATGAAGCTTTCTTT,CASSISLDEAFF
few,TRBV30,-,TRBJ1-3,TGTGCCTGGAGTGTACAAGGAAACACCATATATTTT,CAWSVQGNTIYF
few,TRBV4-3,TRBD2,TRBJ2-2,TGCGCCAGCAGCCAAGCTAGCGGGCCGACCGGGGAGCTGTTTTTT,CASSQASGPTGELFF
-,TRBV19,-,TRBJ2-3,TGTGCCAGTAGGAGAGGACTACTCGATACGCAGTATTTT,CASRRGLLDTQYF
-,TRBV30,TRBD2,TRBJ2-1,TGTGCCTGGAGTGTACGGCTAGCGGGAGGGAATGAGCAGTTCTTC,CAWSVRLAGGNEQFF
once,TRBV19,-,TRBJ1-1,TGTGCCCGATCGGGGCTTCCTCTCTGCGGGGGTTTCTTT,CARSGLPLCGGFF
-,TRBV7-9,TRBD1,TRBJ1-3,TGTGCCAGCAGCTTAGCCCAGGGGGGACGATCAGGGTCTGGAAACACCATATATTTT,CASSLAQGGRSGSGNTIYF
-,TRBV27,TRBD2,TRBJ2-6,TGTGCCAGCAGTTTATTAGCCGGGACTAGCGGAACTGGGGCCAACGTCCTGACTTTC,CASSLLAGTSGTGANVLTF
-,TRBV13,TRBD1,TRBJ1-1,TGTGCCAGCAGCTCACAGGGGGTAGTCACTGAAGCTTTCTTT,CASSSQGVVTEAFF